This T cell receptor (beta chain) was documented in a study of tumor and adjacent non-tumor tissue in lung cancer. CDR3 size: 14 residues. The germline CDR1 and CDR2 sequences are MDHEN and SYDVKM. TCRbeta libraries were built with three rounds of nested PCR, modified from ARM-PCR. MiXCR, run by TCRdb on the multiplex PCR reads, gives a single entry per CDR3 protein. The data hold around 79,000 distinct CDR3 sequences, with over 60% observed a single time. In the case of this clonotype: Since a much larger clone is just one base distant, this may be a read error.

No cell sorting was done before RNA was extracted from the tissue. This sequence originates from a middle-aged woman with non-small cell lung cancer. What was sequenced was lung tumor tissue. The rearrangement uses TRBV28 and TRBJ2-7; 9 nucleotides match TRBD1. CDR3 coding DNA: TGTGCCAACAGTTCCCGACAGGGGGCCTACGAGCAGTACTTC. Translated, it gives CANSSRQGAYEQYF.